Detailed here is one TCR beta chain. The data stem from a study of blood T cell repertoires in COVID-19. Study summary: The study drew acute and convalescent COVID-19 samples from the United States, Italy and Spain. T cells, B-cell-depleted T cells, or PBMCs provided the cDNA or gDNA that served as material.

Per the original methods: Using reference gene primer amplification, nucleated cell counts were estimated. Assay: immunoSEQ multiplex PCR; the TCRdb copy retains only in-frame clones and omits some. Clone size and V and J calls were adopted from that table, with D and trimming inferred from the DNA. Of approximately 72,000 clones listed, approximately 85% are singletons. The CDR3 spans 13 residues. V was trimmed by 1 base and J by 1 base, leaving 6 bases between them. CDR1 SGHRS and CDR2 YFSETQ come from the germline V gene. The chain is built from TRBV5-1 and TRBJ2-7; D is uncertain. The origin of this receptor is a woman of 80 years or more with active or convalescent COVID-19. The specimen was peripheral blood. CDR3 sequence reads: CASSLTESYEQYF. As DNA, the CDR3 is TGCGCCAGCAGCTTGACGGAGTCCTACGAGCAGTACTTC.